This TCR beta chain was documented in a study of cytomegalovirus exposure and HLA in healthy donors. Study-level results: When a later analysis compared HLA-associated TCR beta chains with equally common others, the HLA-associated chains turned out to be more clonally expanded and to have lower generation probabilities. Specificity of a few CMV-associated chains for CMV antigens was verified in vitro. A later analysis linked a missense DCLRE1C variant to TCR beta V- and J-gene trimming. For most TCR beta V segments, an earlier analysis put the productive rate at about 90% or about 30% of the time.

Details on this clone: Its specificity is not known.

With 60 Vbeta and 13 Jbeta primers, the PCR was carried out. Generated by immunoSEQ multiplex PCR, the TCRdb table keeps only in-frame clones and is missing some. The profile covers fewer than 150,000 clones, with 80% appearing a single time and approximately 5.1% taken by the ten largest. Sequencing input: PBMCs. The TCR sequence derives from a male donor in good health and CMV-seronegative.

CDR3 DNA: TGTGCCAGCAGCCAAGATCTATCGGGGGGGGGCAATCAGCCCCAGCATTTT. Protein product: CASSQDLSGGGNQPQHF. This chain links TRBV4-2 with TRBJ1-5, with a weak D call TRBD1 (5 bases). CDR1 is LGHNA and CDR2 is YNFKEQ in the germline V gene. V shed 0 bases and J shed 2 bases, with 14 bases lying between them. The length of the CDR3 is 17 residues.